This T cell receptor (beta chain) stems from a study of shared clonotypes between healthy human individuals. Unmatched junction bases numbered 10, after V lost 6 bases and J lost 2 bases. The germline V gene encodes CDR1 PRHDT and CDR2 FYEKMQ (reference sequence). This CDR3 contains 16 residues. On sorted subsets, replicate PCRs used 150 to 250 ng DNA, or some 28,000 T cell genomes. Clones were sequenced by immunoSEQ multiplex PCR, and TCRdb holds only the in-frame ones, with some missing. The sample includes millions of clones, under 95% of them seen just once. Cells designated naive CD8 were CD45RO-negative and were positively selected for CCR7, with terminally differentiated effector memory CD45RA+ cells excluded. All the donors were Caucasian adults who lived in Nashville, Tennessee.

The V call is TRBV13, the J call TRBJ2-7, with 10 nucleotides matching TRBD2. Material for sequencing was naive CD8+ T cells from PBMCs. The sequence came from a man between 18 and 29 years old in good health. Some clones in this sample may be carry-over from other donors' samples. The CDR3 here is CASSKTGTSVTYEQYF. The CDR3 DNA is TGTGCCAGCAGTAAGACCGGGACTAGCGTTACCTACGAGCAGTACTTC. The complete variable domain, with remaining parts taken from reference TRBV13 and TRBJ2-7, reads AAGVIQSPRHLIKEKRETATLKCYPIPRHDTVYWYQQGPGQDPQFLISFYEKMQSDKGSIPDRFSAQQFSDYHSELNMSSLELGDSALYFCASSKTGTSVTYEQYFGPGTRLTVT.